The 29 T cell receptor beta chains below were found in one sample sequenced in a study of CD8+ T cells in alopecia areata. This sample's treatment: oral pan-JAK inhibitor, 5-10 mg twice daily. As the sequencing template, cDNA was produced by extracting RNA and reverse transcribing it. TCRdb's table, derived via immunoSEQ multiplex PCR, lists solely in-frame clones and lacks some. Altogether tens of thousands of clones are present, 70% to 80% being singletons, with the ten largest covering approximately 15%. This specimen consisted of CD8+ T cells sorted from blood, obtained between weeks 43 and 45, from a patient treated with tofacitinib. All receptors derive from a human donor with alopecia areata.

The chain recombines TRBV5-4 with TRBJ1-1; 10 nucleotides agree with TRBD1. The CDR3 has 17 amino acids. Trimming took 4 bases from V and 1 from J; bases not matched to a gene: 10. Germline values: CDR1 SGHNT, CDR2 YYREEE (reference sequence). The CDR3, as DNA: TGTGCCAGCAGCGGGAGGGACAGGGGTATTCGGAACACTGAAGCTTTCTTT. The encoded protein is CASSGRDRGIRNTEAFF.

This clone was observed a few times. V is TRBV7-9 and J is TRBJ1-6; D uncertain. This CDR3 is built from 15 residues. CDR1 and CDR2 (germline): SEHNR, FQNEAQ (reference sequence). V shed 1 base and J shed 13 bases, with 17 bases lying between them. CDR3 DNA sequence: TGTGCCAGCAGCTTAGACGGTGCAGCTAGGAGCCCCCTCCACTTT. Its translation is CASSLDGAARSPLHF.

The V gene is TRBV13, the J gene TRBJ1-1; 11 nucleotides align to TRBD1. CDR1 and CDR2 from the germline V gene are PRHDT and FYEKMQ (reference sequence). The CDR3 has 18 residues. V gave up 3 bases and J gave up 4 bases; unmatched junction bases: 13. The DNA of the CDR3 is TGTGCCAGCAGCTTGAGCGGGACAGGGGGTACTTTGAGCACTGAAGCTTTCTTT. Its translation: CASSLSGTGGTLSTEAFF. The full variable domain, in which reference TRBV13 and TRBJ1-1 provide the parts outside the CDR3, is AAGVIQSPRHLIKEKRETATLKCYPIPRHDTVYWYQQGPGQDPQFLISFYEKMQSDKGSIPDRFSAQQFSDYHSELNMSSLELGDSALYFCASSLSGTGGTLSTEAFFGQGTRLTVV.

This chain uses TRBV30 with TRBJ1-1; no definite D call. CDR1 is GTSNPN, CDR2 SVGIG, per germline (reference sequence). CDR3 length: 12 amino acids. V was cut by 3 bases and J by 4 bases, with 9 bases left in between. This CDR3 reads CAWRPDGTEAFF. CDR3 bases: TGTGCCTGGAGGCCGGACGGCACTGAAGCTTTCTTT.

The chain couples TRBV4-1 to TRBJ2-7; TRBD2 aligns across 9 bases. From germline, CDR1 is MGHRA and CDR2 YSYEKL. The CDR3 consists of 15 residues. V shed 0 bases and J 6 bases; nucleotides not matched to a gene: 6. The CDR3 loop reads CASSQERSGGFEQYF. In nucleotides, the CDR3 is TGCGCCAGCAGCCAAGAAAGAAGCGGGGGGTTCGAGCAGTACTTC.

This chain's CDR3 is CASRPTGSVAEAFF. CDR3 sequence (DNA): TGTGCCAGCAGGCCGACAGGGTCGGTGGCTGAAGCTTTCTTT. V gene TRBV13 combines with J gene TRBJ1-1; 7 positions agree with TRBD1. The CDR3 totals 14 residues. Germline V gene data show CDR1 as PRHDT and CDR2 as FYEKMQ (reference sequence). With 6 bases clipped from V and 6 bases from J, the junction kept 10 bases outside the gene matches.

V usage is TRBV5-1 and J usage is TRBJ2-3, with TRBD1 matching over 11 bases. CDR1 SGHRS and CDR2 YFSETQ come from the germline V gene. The ends lost 3 bases at V and 1 base at J; junction bases unmatched: 1. The CDR3 contains 15 residues. DNA of the CDR3: TGCGCCAGCAGCTCGGGACAGGGGGGCACAGATACGCAGTATTTT. Translation: CASSSGQGGTDTQYF.

This clone showed up just a few times. The rearrangement joins TRBV9 to TRBJ2-7; 7 bases line up with TRBD1. J was trimmed by 0 bases and V by 4 bases; bases with no gene match: 7. The germline V gene encodes CDR1 SGDLS and CDR2 YYNGEE. The CDR3 is 15 amino acids. The CDR3, as DNA: TGTGCCAGCAGCCCCCGACAGGGAATCTCCTACGAGCAGTACTTC. Protein product: CASSPRQGISYEQYF.

This chain joins TRBV5-1 and TRBJ1-1; unclear D gene. V shed 4 bases and J shed 6 bases, with 16 bases lying between them. The CDR3 totals 14 residues. Germline CDR1 reads SGHRS; CDR2 reads YFSETQ. In nucleotides, the CDR3 is TGCGCCAGCAGCCTCGAGGCCTTGGAGCCTGAAGCTTTCTTT. Protein: CASSLEALEPEAFF.

This chain uses TRBV7-8 with TRBJ2-1; TRBD1 matches at 7 bases. The J segment lost 5 bases and the V segment lost 5 bases, leaving 15 bases of the junction unmatched. Germline CDR1 and CDR2: SGHVS and FQNEAQ. The CDR3 consists of 17 residues. The CDR3 sequence is CASSGQQGRPLHNEQFF. The CDR3 DNA reads TGTGCCAGCAGCGGGCAACAGGGGCGTCCCCTACACAATGAGCAGTTCTTC. The full variable domain, its missing parts supplied by reference TRBV7-8 and TRBJ2-1, is GAGVSQSPRYKVAKRGQDVALRCDPISGHVSLFWYQQALGQGPEFLTYFQNEAQLDKSGLPSDRFFAERPEGSVSTLKIQRTQQEDSAVYLCASSGQQGRPLHNEQFFGPGTRLTVL.

This clone was observed a few times. Here the CDR3 reads CAVEQGAGDEQFF. As DNA, the CDR3 is TGTGCCGTCGAGCAGGGGGCTGGGGATGAGCAGTTCTTC. The V and J genes are TRBV28 and TRBJ2-1; 8 bases are shared with TRBD1. With V trimmed by 11 bases and J by 8 bases, 11 bases remained unmatched. The CDR3 spans 13 residues. The V gene's germline CDR1 is MDHEN and CDR2 SYDVKM.

V gene TRBV12-5 combines with J gene TRBJ2-7; 9 positions agree with TRBD1. The CDR3 contains 16 residues. Germline V gene sequence: CDR1 LGHNT, CDR2 FRNRAP. Unmatched junction bases numbered 4, after V lost 1 base and J lost 0 bases. The chain's CDR3 is CASGLARGQGSYEQYF. The CDR3 DNA reads TGTGCTAGTGGTTTGGCACGGGGACAGGGCTCCTACGAGCAGTACTTC.

The rearrangement uses TRBV9 and TRBJ1-1; D call uncertain. CDR3 length equals 14 residues. V lost 0 bases and J lost 0, with 6 bases in between. Per germline, CDR1 SGDLS and CDR2 YYNGEE. The chain's CDR3 is CASSVGGVNTEAFF. The CDR3, as DNA: TGTGCCAGCAGCGTAGGGGGAGTGAACACTGAAGCTTTCTTT.

The chain joins TRBV15 to TRBJ1-2; no clear D gene. The germline V gene has CDR1 LNHNV and CDR2 YYDKDF (reference sequence). CDR3 size: 13 residues. Between the trimmed V and J ends, which lost 5 bases and 6 bases, there was a span of 13 bases. The CDR3 region is CATSPRHQDGYTF. In nucleotides, the CDR3 is TGTGCCACCAGCCCCCGGCATCAAGATGGCTACACCTTC.

The CDR3 reads CASSDRVNEQFF. CDR3 DNA sequence: TGTGCCAGCAGTGACAGGGTCAATGAGCAGTTCTTC. The gene calls are TRBV7-2 and TRBJ2-1, with TRBD1 matching over 7 bases. CDR1 and CDR2 (germline): SGHTA, FQGNSA. CDR3 size: 12 residues. J lost 6 bases, V lost 6 bases, and 2 bases had no gene match.

This clone was seen a handful of times. V is TRBV25-1 and J is TRBJ2-7; TRBD1 matches 7 bases. From germline, CDR1 is MGHDK and CDR2 SYGVNS. CDR3 length equals 13 residues. Losses at the gene ends were 6 bases for V and 5 bases for J; bases not matched to a gene: 7. This CDR3 is CASRETGYHEQYF. The CDR3 DNA reads TGTGCCAGCAGAGAGACAGGGTACCACGAGCAGTACTTC.

The genes are TRBV29-1 and TRBJ1-2, with 8 bases fitting TRBD1. With V trimmed by 5 bases and J by 8 bases, 10 bases remained unmatched. Looked up from germline, CDR1 is SQVTM and CDR2 is ANQGSEA. CDR3 length equals 13 residues. The CDR3 DNA reads as TGCAGCGTTAACAATCCGGGACAGGTGGGCTACACCTTC. Translation gives CSVNNPGQVGYTF.

This chain connects TRBV9 to TRBJ1-6; TRBD1 is a possible D gene (6 bases). Looked up from germline, CDR1 is SGDLS and CDR2 is YYNGEE. V lost 3 bases and J lost 8, with 12 bases in between. The CDR3 covers 14 residues. DNA for the CDR3: TGTGCCAGCAGCGCCTCGGACAGTCATTCACCCCTCCACTTT. It yields the protein CASSASDSHSPLHF.

The rearrangement links TRBV27 to TRBJ2-7, with TRBD1 matching over 8 bases. V lost 10 bases to trimming and J lost 6 bases; unmatched junction nucleotides: 11. The germline CDR1 and CDR2 sequences are MNHEY and SMNVEV (reference sequence). The CDR3 is 13 amino acids. The CDR3 bases are TGTGCCACCGGTCCAGGGGGCCCACTCGAGCAGTACTTC. Protein product: CATGPGGPLEQYF.

The chain combines TRBV4-1 with TRBJ1-6; 8 bases align to TRBD1. After removal of 3 bases from V and 6 bases from J, the junction contained 10 bases not matched to a gene. From germline, CDR1 is MGHRA and CDR2 YSYEKL. This CDR3 is built from 17 residues. The CDR3 DNA reads TGCGCCAGCAGCCACCCCGGGACAGGCTCCGGTAATTCACCCCTCCACTTT. This translates into CASSHPGTGSGNSPLHF.

The genes are TRBV27 and TRBJ1-2, with no clear D. The V end was cut by 4 bases, the J end by 3 bases, with 15 bases between. This CDR3 has 15 residues. The germline CDR1 and CDR2 sequences are MNHEY and SMNVEV (reference sequence). In DNA, the CDR3 is TGTGCCAGCAGTTCGACACCAGCACTATACTATGGCTACACCTTC. Its translation is CASSSTPALYYGYTF.

The V gene is TRBV9, the J gene TRBJ2-7, with 13 bases that match TRBD2. V shed 3 bases and J 7 bases; nucleotides not matched to a gene: 10. Germline values: CDR1 SGDLS, CDR2 YYNGEE. The CDR3 consists of 16 residues. This chain's CDR3 is CASSATSGGASNEQYF. The CDR3 nucleotides read TGTGCCAGCAGCGCTACTAGCGGGGGGGCTTCGAATGAGCAGTACTTC.

V is TRBV29-1 and J is TRBJ1-1, with 8 bases aligning to TRBD1. V lost 3 bases and J lost 7; bases outside the gene matches: 10. The CDR3 covers 14 residues. Germline lookup yields CDR1 SQVTM and CDR2 ANQGSEA. CDR3 coding DNA: TGCAGCGTTGAGGGAGCTCAGGGGGCGGGTGAAGCTTTCTTT. This gives the protein CSVEGAQGAGEAFF.

The chain employs TRBV19 and TRBJ2-2; TRBD1 matches 7 bases. Germline CDR1 and CDR2: LNHDA and SQIVND (reference sequence). Germline trimming cut 0 bases from V and 2 bases from J; bases unmatched to any gene: 9. The CDR3 is 18 residues long. CDR3 DNA: TGTGCCAGTAGTATAGAGCAGGGGGACAGACTAAACACCGGGGAGCTGTTTTTT. This gives the protein CASSIEQGDRLNTGELFF.

The rearrangement joins TRBV29-1 to TRBJ2-7, with 9 positions matching TRBD1. The CDR3 consists of 12 residues. Germline CDR1 and CDR2: SQVTM and ANQGSEA. Trimming took 3 bases from V and 4 from J; bases not matched to a gene: 1. CDR3 bases: TGCAGCGTTGATGGGACAGGGTACGAGCAGTACTTC. This encodes CSVDGTGYEQYF.

This chain connects TRBV15 to TRBJ2-1, with 7 bases lining up with TRBD1. The germline gives CDR1 LNHNV, CDR2 YYDKDF (reference sequence). Trimming cost V 2 bases and J 3 bases; bases outside gene matches: 4. The CDR3 has 15 amino acids. The CDR3 nucleotides are TGTGCCACCAGCAGAATTAGACAGGGCTACAATGAGCAGTTCTTC. This gives the protein CATSRIRQGYNEQFF. Filled out from reference TRBV15 and TRBJ2-1, the complete variable domain reads DAMVIQNPRYQVTQFGKPVTLSCSQTLNHNVMYWYQQKSSQAPKLLFHYYDKDFNNEADTPDNFQSRRPNTSFCFLDIRSPGLGDTAMYLCATSRIRQGYNEQFFGPGTRLTVL.

This clone appeared once. This chain uses TRBV11-2 with TRBJ1-2; tentatively, D is TRBD1 (5 bases). Germline CDR1 is SGHAT and CDR2 is FQNNGV. The germline V and J ends were trimmed by 4 bases and 0 bases, with 12 bases remaining between them. The CDR3 is made up of 15 amino acids. In DNA, the CDR3 is TGTGCCAGCAGCTCCGCAGGGTACCCTAACTATGGCTACACCTTC. It encodes CASSSAGYPNYGYTF.

The gene calls are TRBV2 and TRBJ1-1; the D is unclear. CDR1 is SNHLY, CDR2 FYNNEI, per germline. The CDR3 has 13 amino acids. V was trimmed by 7 bases and J by 10 bases, leaving 19 bases between them. The CDR3 loop is CASINPSSEAAFF. The CDR3 DNA is TGTGCCAGCATTAACCCATCATCGGAGGCAGCTTTCTTT.

The chain links TRBV13 to TRBJ2-1, with a possible D match to TRBD2 (6 bases). V was trimmed by 5 bases and J by 9 bases, leaving 11 bases between them. The CDR3 has 12 residues. The germline V gene encodes CDR1 PRHDT and CDR2 FYEKMQ (reference sequence). The CDR3 region is CASSQTSFEQFF. CDR3 nucleotides: TGTGCCAGCAGCCAAACTAGCTTTGAGCAGTTCTTC.